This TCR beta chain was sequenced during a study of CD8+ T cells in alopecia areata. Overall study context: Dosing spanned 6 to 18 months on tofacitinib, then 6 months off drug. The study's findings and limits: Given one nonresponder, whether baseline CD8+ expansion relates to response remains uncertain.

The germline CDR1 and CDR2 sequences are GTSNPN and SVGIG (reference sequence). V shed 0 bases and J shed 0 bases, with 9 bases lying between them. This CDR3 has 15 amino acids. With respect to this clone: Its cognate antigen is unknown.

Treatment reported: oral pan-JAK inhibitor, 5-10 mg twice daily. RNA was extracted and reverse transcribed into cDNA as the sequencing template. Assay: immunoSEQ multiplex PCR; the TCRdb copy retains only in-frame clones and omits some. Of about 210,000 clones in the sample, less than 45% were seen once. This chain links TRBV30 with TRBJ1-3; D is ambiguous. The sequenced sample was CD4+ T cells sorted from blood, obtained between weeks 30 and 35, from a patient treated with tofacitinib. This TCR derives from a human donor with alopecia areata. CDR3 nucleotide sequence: TGTGCCTGGAGTGTAGGATATCTCTCTGGAAACACCATATATTTT. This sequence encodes CAWSVGYLSGNTIYF.